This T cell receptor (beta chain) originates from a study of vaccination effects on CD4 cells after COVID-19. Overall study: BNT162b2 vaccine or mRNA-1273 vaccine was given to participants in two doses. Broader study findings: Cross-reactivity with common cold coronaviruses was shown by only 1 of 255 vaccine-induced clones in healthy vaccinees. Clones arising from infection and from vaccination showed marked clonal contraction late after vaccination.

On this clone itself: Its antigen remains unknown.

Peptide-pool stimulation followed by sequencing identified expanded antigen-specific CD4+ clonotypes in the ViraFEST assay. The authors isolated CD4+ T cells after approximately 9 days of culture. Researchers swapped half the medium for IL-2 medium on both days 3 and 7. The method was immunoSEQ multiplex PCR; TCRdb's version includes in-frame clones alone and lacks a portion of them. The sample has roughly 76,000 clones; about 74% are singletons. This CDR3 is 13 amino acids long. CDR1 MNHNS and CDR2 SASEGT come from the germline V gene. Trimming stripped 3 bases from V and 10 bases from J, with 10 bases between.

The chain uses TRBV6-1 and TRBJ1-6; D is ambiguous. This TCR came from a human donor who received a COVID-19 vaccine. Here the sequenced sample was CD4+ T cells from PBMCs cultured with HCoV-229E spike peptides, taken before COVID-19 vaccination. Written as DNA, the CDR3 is TGTGCCAGCAGTGATTTAAGTAGATCACCCCTCCACTTT. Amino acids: CASSDLSRSPLHF.